Presented here are 31 T cell receptor beta chains from one specimen sequenced in a study of vaccination and CD4 T cells after COVID-19. Described treatment: approximately 10-day PBMC culture with coronavirus spike peptide pools or control peptides (ViraFEST assay). Researchers used the Oncomine TCR Beta short-read assay to sequence DNA from cultured CD4+ T cells. TCRdb passed the PCR reads through MiXCR, listing each CDR3 protein once. The data show 20,000 to 25,000 distinct CDR3 sequences, with around 43% seen just once and approximately 19% held by the top ten. Their target antigens are unknown. This sample comprised CD4+ T cells from blood, cultured in vitro, obtained before SARS-CoV-2 vaccination. Every receptor here comes from a human donor who received a COVID-19 vaccine.

The V and J genes are TRBV6-1 and TRBJ2-3; D is possibly TRBD1 (5 bases). Trimming left V 1 base short and J 4 bases short, with 9 bases between. CDR1 is MNHNS and CDR2 is SASEGT in the germline V gene. The CDR3 is 14 amino acids. CDR3 in DNA: TGTGCCAGCAGTGAAGTGGGGCCGGCAGATACGCAGTATTTT. Encoded protein: CASSEVGPADTQYF.

The chain carries TRBV6-5 and TRBJ2-4; 9 bases agree with TRBD1. This CDR3 has 16 residues. The germline gives CDR1 MNHEY, CDR2 SVGAGI. V lost 4 bases, J lost 0 bases, and 4 bases stayed unmatched. In DNA, the CDR3 is TGTGCCAGCAGTTCCGTGACAGGGGGAGCCAAAAACATTCAGTACTTC. It translates to CASSSVTGGAKNIQYF.

In this sample, this clonotype turned up once. The chain recombines TRBV7-6 with TRBJ2-7; the match to TRBD1 covers 9 bases. V gave up 10 bases and J gave up 2 bases; unmatched junction bases: 9. The germline V gene encodes CDR1 SGHVS and CDR2 FNYEAQ. This CDR3 region has 14 residues. CDR3 DNA sequence: TGTGCCATCGAGGGGGACAGGGTGGCCTACGAGCAGTACTTC. Protein: CAIEGDRVAYEQYF.

The chain carries TRBV19 and TRBJ2-1, with D uncertain. V dropped 0 bases and J dropped 6 bases, with 15 bases sitting between them. Germline loops: CDR1 LNHDA, CDR2 SQIVND (reference sequence). This CDR3 comprises 16 residues. The DNA of the CDR3 is TGTGCCAGTAGTATAGATAGGCTAGTTAGGGCCAATGAGCAGTTCTTC. As protein: CASSIDRLVRANEQFF.

This rearrangement joins TRBV4-2 to TRBJ2-3; 10 bases agree with TRBD2. Germline assignment: CDR1 LGHNA and CDR2 YNFKEQ. This CDR3 has 16 amino acids. Germline trimming cut 0 bases from V and 6 bases from J; bases unmatched to any gene: 6. As DNA, the CDR3 is TGTGCCAGCAGCCAAGATCATCGACTAGCGGGTGATACGCAGTATTTT. Translation: CASSQDHRLAGDTQYF.

The table lists this clonotype with a few counts. V is TRBV7-9 and J is TRBJ1-1; TRBD1 matches 9 bases. V lost 1 base and J lost 7; bases outside the gene matches: 10. There are 16 residues in the CDR3. Germline-derived CDR1 and CDR2 are SEHNR and FQNEAQ (reference sequence). The DNA for the CDR3 is TGTGCCAGCAGCTTAGTCGGGGGACAGGGTAGGGGTGAAGCTTTCTTT. This translates into CASSLVGGQGRGEAFF.

This clonotype was counted only a few times. The chain joins TRBV6-2 or TRBV6-3 to TRBJ1-1, with D maybe TRBD1 (5 bases). Germline CDR1 and CDR2: MNHEY and SVGEGT. This CDR3 comprises 14 residues. Trimming took 0 bases from V and 6 from J, leaving 11 bases between them. In DNA form, the CDR3 reads TGTGCCAGCAGTTACTCGCGCAGGGTGCCTGAAGCTTTCTTT. Encoded protein: CASSYSRRVPEAFF.

This clonotype has a handful of counts. The J gene is TRBJ1-4, the V gene TRBV19; TRBD1 agrees at 8 bases. CDR1 and CDR2 from the germline V gene are LNHDA and SQIVND (reference sequence). The CDR3 sequence is 15 residues long. J was trimmed by 4 bases and V by 5 bases; bases with no gene match: 6. CDR3: CASSLGQGINEKLFF. As DNA, the CDR3 is TGTGCCAGTAGTCTCGGACAGGGCATTAATGAAAAACTGTTTTTT.

The V gene is TRBV19, the J gene TRBJ1-5; D possibly corresponds to TRBD1 (6 bases). Germline CDR1 LNHDA, CDR2 SQIVND (reference sequence). The CDR3 totals 16 residues. V was cut by 7 bases and J by 1 base, with 17 bases left in between. The DNA of the CDR3 is TGTGCCAGTACGGCCCTTTTGGGGGCCAGCAATCAGCCCCAGCATTTT. Translated, it gives CASTALLGASNQPQHF.

The chain recombines TRBV4-2 with TRBJ2-7; no clear D. CDR3 size: 16 residues. The V end lost 1 base, the J end lost 5 bases, and 18 bases lay between the germline ends. Germline CDR1 reads LGHNA; CDR2 reads YNFKEQ. The chain's CDR3 is CASSQVNPGSVNEQYF. The CDR3 coding sequence is TGTGCCAGCAGCCAAGTGAATCCTGGGTCGGTAAACGAGCAGTACTTC.

This clonotype appeared once. The DNA of the CDR3 is TGTGCCAGCAGTTACTCAGACAGGGGTATCTCTGGAAACACCATATATTTT. Its translation: CASSYSDRGISGNTIYF. The rearrangement uses TRBV6-5 and TRBJ1-3; 8 nucleotides line up with TRBD1. J lost 0 bases, V lost 0 bases, and 4 bases had no gene match. Germline CDR1 reads MNHEY; CDR2 reads SVGAGI. The CDR3 is 17 amino acids.

V gene TRBV14 combines with J gene TRBJ1-1, with TRBD1 matching over 7 bases. J gave up 0 bases and V 6 bases, and 1 base lay outside the gene matches. The CDR3 is 13 amino acids. Germline CDR1 and CDR2: SGHDN and FVKESK. CDR3: CASRQGLNTEAFF. CDR3 in DNA: TGTGCCAGCAGACAGGGGCTGAACACTGAAGCTTTCTTT.

In this sample, this clonotype turned up once. This chain links TRBV30 with TRBJ1-4, with a weak D call TRBD1 (5 bases). The CDR3 contains 14 residues. The germline V gene has CDR1 GTSNPN and CDR2 SVGIG (reference sequence). V was trimmed by 3 bases and J by 10 bases, leaving 18 bases between them. This CDR3 reads CAWRGTTAGGKLFF. DNA for the CDR3: TGTGCCTGGAGGGGGACCACGGCTGGGGGAAAACTGTTTTTT.

V and J are TRBV6-1 and TRBJ2-3; tentatively, D is TRBD2 (7 bases). This CDR3 has 15 residues. Germline-derived CDR1 and CDR2 are MNHNS and SASEGT. Trimming cost V 1 base and J 3 bases, with 11 bases left between them. Here the CDR3 DNA reads TGTGCCAGCAGTGAAGTGGGGGGGCGTACAGATACGCAGTATTTT. Translation gives CASSEVGGRTDTQYF.

This clonotype was seen a few times. J is TRBJ1-6 and V is TRBV20-1, with unresolved D. Between the trimmed V and J ends, which lost 2 bases and 5 bases, there was a span of 13 bases. The CDR3 covers 15 residues. Germline lookup yields CDR1 DFQATT and CDR2 SNEGSKA (reference sequence). This chain's CDR3 is CSARRPGDHNSPLHF. CDR3 coding DNA: TGCAGTGCTAGACGTCCGGGAGACCATAATTCACCCCTCCACTTT.

This rearrangement joins TRBV6-1 to TRBJ1-6; perhaps TRBD1 as D (5 bases). CDR1 and CDR2 from the germline V gene are MNHNS and SASEGT. The germline V and J ends were trimmed by 4 bases and 8 bases, with 9 bases remaining between them. The CDR3 contains 13 residues. Here the CDR3 reads CASSAGNDSPLHF. CDR3 DNA: TGTGCCAGCAGTGCAGGGAATGATTCACCCCTCCACTTT.

This rearrangement joins TRBV6-5 to TRBJ2-3; no clear D. The length of the CDR3 is 14 residues. Germline CDR1 MNHEY, CDR2 SVGAGI. Trimming removed 4 bases from V and 6 bases from J, with 14 bases in between. In DNA, the CDR3 is TGTGCCAGCAGTTCCAGATCTTTGTCCGATACGCAGTATTTT. It is translated as CASSSRSLSDTQYF.

The V call is TRBV2, the J call TRBJ2-2; TRBD1 matches at 7 bases. The CDR3 runs 15 residues. CDR1 and CDR2 from the germline V gene are SNHLY and FYNNEI. Unmatched junction bases numbered 5, after V lost 6 bases and J lost 1 base. The CDR3 protein is CASRFGTENTGELFF. CDR3 DNA: TGTGCCAGCAGGTTCGGGACAGAGAACACCGGGGAGCTGTTTTTT.

To note about this clonotype: Compared with germline, one end of the junction differs, possibly owing to a read error. CDR3 amino acids: CASSGGTGSVF. Here the CDR3 DNA reads TGCGCCAGCAGTGGGGGGACAGGGTCTGTCTTC. J is TRBJ1-2 and V is TRBV10-2, with 9 nucleotides matching TRBD1. Germline V gives CDR1 WSHSY, CDR2 SAAADI. The CDR3 covers 11 residues.

This clonotype was counted a few times. V and J are TRBV2 and TRBJ1-2; no definite D call. Germline assignment: CDR1 SNHLY and CDR2 FYNNEI. The CDR3 length is 13 residues. V was trimmed by 4 bases and J by 3 bases, leaving 9 bases between them. In DNA, the CDR3 is TGTGCCAGCAGTGGCCGACGTGACTATGGCTACACCTTC. This encodes CASSGRRDYGYTF.

This chain connects TRBV7-2 to TRBJ2-3; 11 positions match TRBD2. CDR1 is SGHTA, CDR2 FQGNSA, per germline. CDR3 length equals 15 residues. Trimming at V came to 5 bases and at J to 9 bases, leaving 10 bases not matched to a gene. The CDR3 here is CASSQTSGAQITQYF. The DNA for the CDR3 is TGTGCCAGCAGCCAGACTAGCGGGGCACAGATCACGCAGTATTTT.

V usage is TRBV19 and J usage is TRBJ1-1; D ambiguous. V dropped 2 bases and J dropped 1 base, with 5 bases sitting between them. Germline V gives CDR1 LNHDA, CDR2 SQIVND (reference sequence). This CDR3 region has 13 residues. The CDR3 loop is CASSIFRNTEAFF. The DNA of the CDR3 is TGTGCCAGTAGTATATTTAGGAACACTGAAGCTTTCTTT.

The chain employs TRBV12-3 or TRBV12-4 and TRBJ2-7, with TRBD2 identical over 12 bases. The CDR3 is made up of 15 amino acids. V trimming: 6 bases; J trimming: 5 bases; junction bases outside the gene matches: 8. CDR3 protein: CASSPLAGGTNEQYF. CDR3 coding DNA: TGTGCCAGCAGCCCTCTAGCGGGGGGGACGAACGAGCAGTACTTC.

CDR3 coding DNA: TGTGCCAGCCTGAAATGTAGCTCCTACAATGAGCAGTTCTTC. It translates to CASLKCSSYNEQFF. The chain uses TRBV21-1 and TRBJ2-1. TRBV21-1 is listed as a pseudogene. CDR3 length: 14 residues.

This clonotype has just a few counts. The genes are TRBV2 and TRBJ2-3; D is unresolved. CDR3 length equals 14 residues. Germline CDR1 reads SNHLY; CDR2 reads FYNNEI. V was clipped by 7 bases and J by 1 base, with 12 bases between them. The CDR3 DNA sequence: TGTGCCAGCAATAAGGACGGGCGCACAGATACGCAGTATTTT. Translation: CASNKDGRTDTQYF.

The table lists this clonotype with a few counts. This chain joins TRBV24-1 and TRBJ2-5, with TRBD1 as a possible D gene (5 bases). CDR1 and CDR2 (germline): KGHDR, SFDVKD. The CDR3 is made up of 14 amino acids. V shed 0 bases and J shed 2 bases, with 6 bases lying between them. The CDR3 loop reads CATSDLQGQETQYF. The CDR3, as DNA: TGTGCCACCAGTGATTTGCAGGGACAAGAGACCCAGTACTTC.

The rearrangement uses TRBV23-1 and TRBJ2-4; the D gene is possibly TRBD1 (6 bases). TRBV23-1 is designated an ORF whose function remains uncertain. This CDR3 has 14 residues. The germline V and J ends were trimmed by 7 bases and 6 bases, with 16 bases remaining between them. Here the CDR3 reads CASTRNREGNIQYF. CDR3 DNA sequence: TGCGCCAGCACGCGTAACAGGGAAGGAAACATTCAGTACTTC.

The chain employs TRBV21-1 and TRBJ2-2; the table assigns TRBD1, which was not confirmed against the DNA. TRBV21-1 is listed as a pseudogene. The CDR3 contains 16 residues. CDR3 region: CASSRSGVINTGELFF. As DNA, the CDR3 is TGTGCCAGCAGCAGATCAGGGGTAATAAACACCGGGGAGCTGTTTTTT.

This clonotype is medium-sized within its sample. The rearrangement links TRBV20-1 to TRBJ2-3; D may be TRBD2 (6 bases). The CDR3 spans 11 residues. Germline assignment: CDR1 DFQATT and CDR2 SNEGSKA (reference sequence). The CDR3 region is CATRRTDTQYF. The CDR3 DNA is TGCGCGACTAGAAGGACAGATACGCAGTATTTT.

J is TRBJ1-1 and V is TRBV30, with a possible D match to TRBD1 (5 bases). Germline CDR1 is GTSNPN and CDR2 is SVGIG (reference sequence). V was cut by 0 bases and J by 8 bases, with 7 bases left in between. The CDR3 extends over 11 amino acids. This CDR3 reads CAWSVGPEAFF. CDR3 DNA sequence: TGTGCCTGGAGTGTGGGACCAGAAGCTTTCTTT.

This clonotype was recorded a few times. The chain is built from TRBV5-4 and TRBJ2-3, with a tentative D call TRBD1 (6 bases). Trimming pared 4 bases from V and 2 bases from J, leaving 8 bases between. Germline loops: CDR1 SGHNT, CDR2 YYREEE (reference sequence). The CDR3 extends over 13 amino acids. CDR3 in DNA: TGTGCCAGCAGCCTGGGGGCCACAGATACGCAGTATTTT. Protein product: CASSLGATDTQYF.